This T cell receptor beta chain was retrieved from a study of blood T cell repertoires in COVID-19. The overall study: COVID-19 samples, acute and convalescent, were from the United States, Italy and Spain. Nucleic acid was either cDNA or gDNA, and it came from T cells, B-cell-depleted T cells, or PBMCs.

Original processing methods: Scientists estimated how many nucleated cells there were by amplifying reference gene primers. TCRdb's copy holds only in-frame clones and misses some; the assay was immunoSEQ multiplex PCR. V and J calls and clone size are those listed in that table; D and trimming were worked out from the DNA. The top ten clones hold less than 6.5% of a sample with some 46,000 clones, around 85% of them seen once. Per germline, CDR1 SGHVS and CDR2 FQNEAQ. Trimming took 4 bases from V and 4 from J, leaving 15 bases between them. CDR3 size: 15 residues. This clonotype originated in a man aged 55 to 70 with acute or convalescent COVID-19. This chain links TRBV7-8 with TRBJ2-3, with D unclear. The sample consisted of peripheral blood. This chain's CDR3 is CASSYRLGMADTQYF. The CDR3 bases are TGTGCCAGCAGCTATAGACTTGGAATGGCAGATACGCAGTATTTT.